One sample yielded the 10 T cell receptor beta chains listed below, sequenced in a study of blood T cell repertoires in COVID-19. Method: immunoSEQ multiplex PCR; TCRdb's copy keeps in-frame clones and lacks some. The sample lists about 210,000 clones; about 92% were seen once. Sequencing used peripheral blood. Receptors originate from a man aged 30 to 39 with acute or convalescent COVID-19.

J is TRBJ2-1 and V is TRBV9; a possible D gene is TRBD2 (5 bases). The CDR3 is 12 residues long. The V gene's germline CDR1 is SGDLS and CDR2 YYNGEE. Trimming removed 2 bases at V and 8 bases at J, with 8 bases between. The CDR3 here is CASSVPRDEQFF. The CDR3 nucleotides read TGTGCCAGCAGCGTTCCGAGGGATGAGCAGTTCTTC.

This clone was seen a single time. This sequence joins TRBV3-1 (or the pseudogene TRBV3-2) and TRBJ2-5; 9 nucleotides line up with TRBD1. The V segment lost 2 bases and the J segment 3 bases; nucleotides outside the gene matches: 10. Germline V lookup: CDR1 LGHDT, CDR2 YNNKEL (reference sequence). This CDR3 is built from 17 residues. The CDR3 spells CASSQNPGQGRKETQYF. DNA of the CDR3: TGTGCCAGCAGCCAAAATCCGGGACAGGGTAGGAAAGAGACCCAGTACTTC.

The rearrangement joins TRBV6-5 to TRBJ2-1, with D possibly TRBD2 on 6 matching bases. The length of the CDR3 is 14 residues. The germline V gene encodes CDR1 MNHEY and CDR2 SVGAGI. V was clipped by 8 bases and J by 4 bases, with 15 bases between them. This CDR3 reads CASGGSGGYNEQFF. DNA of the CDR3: TGTGCCAGCGGAGGGAGTGGTGGATACAATGAGCAGTTCTTC.

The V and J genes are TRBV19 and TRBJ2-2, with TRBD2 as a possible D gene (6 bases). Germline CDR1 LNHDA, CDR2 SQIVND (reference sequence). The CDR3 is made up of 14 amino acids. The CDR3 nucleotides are TGTGCAATTAGCGCGGGGATTCACACCGGGGAGCTGTTTTTT. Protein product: CAISAGIHTGELFF.

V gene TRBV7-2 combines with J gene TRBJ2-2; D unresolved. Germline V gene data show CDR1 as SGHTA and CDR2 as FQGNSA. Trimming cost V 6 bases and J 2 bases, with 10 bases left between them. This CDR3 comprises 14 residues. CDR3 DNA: TGTGCCAGCAGGCGGCAGCTAAACACCGGGGAGCTGTTTTTT. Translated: CASRRQLNTGELFF.

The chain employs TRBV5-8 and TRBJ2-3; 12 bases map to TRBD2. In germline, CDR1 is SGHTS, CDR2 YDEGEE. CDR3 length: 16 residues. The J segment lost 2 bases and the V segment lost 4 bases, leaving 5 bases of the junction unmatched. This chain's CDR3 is CASSIGTSGFTDTQYF. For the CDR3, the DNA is TGTGCCAGCAGCATCGGGACTAGCGGGTTCACAGATACGCAGTATTTT.

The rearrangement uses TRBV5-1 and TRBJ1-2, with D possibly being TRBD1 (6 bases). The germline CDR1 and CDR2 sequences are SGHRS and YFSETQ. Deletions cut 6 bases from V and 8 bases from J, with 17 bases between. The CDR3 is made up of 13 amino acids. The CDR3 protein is CASTVDSLRGYTF. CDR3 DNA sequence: TGCGCCAGCACGGTGGACAGCCTAAGGGGCTACACCTTC.

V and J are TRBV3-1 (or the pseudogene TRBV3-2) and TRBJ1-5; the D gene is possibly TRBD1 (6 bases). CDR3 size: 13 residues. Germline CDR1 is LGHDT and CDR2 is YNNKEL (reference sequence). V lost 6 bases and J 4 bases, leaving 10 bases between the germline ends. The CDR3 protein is CASSLDRNQPQHF. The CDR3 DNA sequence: TGTGCCAGCAGTCTAGACAGGAATCAGCCCCAGCATTTT.

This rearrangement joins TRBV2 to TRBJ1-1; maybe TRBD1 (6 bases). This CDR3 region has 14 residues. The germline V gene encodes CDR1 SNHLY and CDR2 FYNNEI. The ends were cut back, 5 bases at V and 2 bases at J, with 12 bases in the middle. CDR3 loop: CASSKTGSNTEAFF. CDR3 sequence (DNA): TGTGCCAGCAGTAAAACAGGGAGCAACACTGAAGCTTTCTTT.

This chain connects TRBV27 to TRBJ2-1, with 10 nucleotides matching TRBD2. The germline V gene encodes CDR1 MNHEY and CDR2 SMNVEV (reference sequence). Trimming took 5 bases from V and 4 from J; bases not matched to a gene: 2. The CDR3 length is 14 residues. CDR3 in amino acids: CASSELAGYNEQFF. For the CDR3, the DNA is TGTGCCAGCAGTGAACTAGCGGGGTACAATGAGCAGTTCTTC.